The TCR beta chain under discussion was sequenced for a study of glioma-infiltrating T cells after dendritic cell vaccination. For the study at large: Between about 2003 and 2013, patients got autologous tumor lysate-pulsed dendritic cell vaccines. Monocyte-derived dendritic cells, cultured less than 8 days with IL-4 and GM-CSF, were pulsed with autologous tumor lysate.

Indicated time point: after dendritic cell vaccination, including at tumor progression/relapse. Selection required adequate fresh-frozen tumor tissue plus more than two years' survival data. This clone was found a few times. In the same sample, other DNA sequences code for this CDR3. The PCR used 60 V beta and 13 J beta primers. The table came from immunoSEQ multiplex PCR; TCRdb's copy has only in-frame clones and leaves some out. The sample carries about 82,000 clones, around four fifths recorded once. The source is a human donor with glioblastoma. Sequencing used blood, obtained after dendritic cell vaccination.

In nucleotides, the CDR3 is TGTGCCAGCAGCGGGGGACTACAAGAGACCCAGTACTTC. Protein: CASSGGLQETQYF. The rearrangement links TRBV9 to TRBJ2-5; TRBD2 matches at 7 bases. The germline V gene has CDR1 SGDLS and CDR2 YYNGEE. V was clipped by 3 bases and J by 2 bases; unmatched bases: 1. This CDR3 contains 13 residues.